A selection of T cell receptor beta chains follows, all from one sample in a study of long-term antiretroviral therapy in people with HIV. Produced via immunoSEQ multiplex PCR; TCRdb's table is partial and in-frame only. The data show 35,000 to 40,000 clones, over 90% seen once. Sequenced material: unsorted PBMCs, taken 4.1 years after starting antiretroviral therapy. The receptors derive from a woman in her forties or fifties with HIV. Each CDR3 is given with its conserved first and last residue. D genes are given only for firm matches. Not all rows give a size; the values are once, few, many and, for expanded clones, a class.

TRBD1,TRBJ1-2,TRBV5-1,NA,15,CASSFRQGAMGGYTF,TGCGCCAGCAGCTTCCGACAGGGGGCTATGGGTGGCTACACCTTC
NA,TRBJ1-2,TRBV29-1,once,11,CSVQGVRGYTF,TGCAGTGTACAGGGTGTACGCGGCTACACCTTC
TRBD1,TRBJ2-7,TRBV25-1,NA,15,CASSDSTGQTYEQYF,TGTGCCAGCAGTGATTCGACAGGGCAAACCTACGAGCAGTACTTC
TRBD1,TRBJ2-5,TRBV6-5,NA,15,CASSYRTGRQETQYF,TGTGCCAGCAGTTACCGGACAGGGAGGCAAGAGACCCAGTACTTC
TRBD1,TRBJ2-2,TRBV9,NA,16,CASSAWDRGNTGELFF,TGTGCCAGCAGCGCTTGGGACAGGGGGAACACCGGGGAGCTGTTTTTT
TRBD1,TRBJ1-4,TRBV10-3,NA,14,CAIRADRGGEKLFF,TGTGCCATCAGAGCGGACAGGGGAGGAGAAAAACTGTTTTTT
TRBD1,TRBJ1-2,TRBV6-5,NA,14,CASSSTGQVYGYTF,TGTGCCAGCAGCTCTACCGGACAGGTCTATGGCTACACCTTC
TRBD1,TRBJ2-2,TRBV5-1,NA,15,CASSRGQEGTGELFF,TGCGCCAGCAGCAGGGGACAGGAAGGCACCGGGGAGCTGTTTTTT
TRBD2,TRBJ2-1,TRBV7-3,NA,15,CASSFSGGARGEQFF,TGTGCCAGCAGCTTTAGCGGGGGGGCCAGGGGTGAGCAGTTCTTC
NA,TRBJ2-7,TRBV30,NA,16,CAWSFLGALESYEQYF,TGTGCCTGGAGTTTCCTCGGAGCCCTCGAATCCTACGAGCAGTACTTC
TRBD2,TRBJ2-7,TRBV19,NA,15,CASSPLGGSSYEQYF,TGTGCCAGTAGTCCCCTCGGGGGGAGCTCCTACGAGCAGTACTTC
NA,TRBJ1-3,TRBV30,once,16,CAWSPEKRSSGNTIYF,TGTGCCTGGTCCCCGGAGAAACGGTCCTCTGGAAACACCATATATTTT
TRBD2,TRBJ2-5,TRBV7-9,NA,15,CASSTRLAVQETQYF,TGTGCCAGCAGCACCCGACTAGCGGTACAAGAGACCCAGTACTTC
TRBD1,TRBJ1-4,TRBV7-8,NA,14,CASSSGTGRGKLFF,TGTGCCAGCAGCAGTGGGACAGGGCGGGGGAAACTGTTTTTT
NA,TRBJ1-6,TRBV5-1,NA,15,CASSIPRDQDSPLHF,TGCGCCAGCAGCATACCAAGGGATCAAGATTCACCCCTCCACTTT
NA,TRBJ1-6,TRBV19,NA,13,CASGTEVGSPLHF,TGTGCCAGTGGGACCGAAGTGGGGTCACCCCTCCACTTT
NA,TRBJ1-1,TRBV2,NA,13,CASSGQQNTEAFF,TGTGCCAGCAGTGGACAGCAAAACACTGAAGCTTTCTTT
NA,TRBJ2-7,TRBV11-1,NA,14,CASSLARASYEQYF,TGTGCCAGCAGCTTAGCCAGGGCGTCGTACGAGCAGTACTTC
NA,TRBJ1-1,TRBV5-1,once,15,CASSLGNGRGSEAFF,TGCGCCAGCAGCTTGGGAAACGGCAGGGGTAGTGAAGCTTTCTTT
NA,TRBJ2-7,TRBV11-2,NA,14,CASSLGPIDGEQYF,TGTGCCAGCAGCTTAGGGCCGATAGACGGCGAGCAGTACTTC
NA,TRBJ2-5,TRBV9,NA,14,CASSPSSTEETQYF,TGTGCCAGCAGCCCCAGCTCTACCGAGGAGACCCAGTACTTC
TRBD2,TRBJ2-1,TRBV6-6,NA,15,CASSPPSGGAGEQFF,TGTGCCAGCAGCCCTCCAAGCGGGGGGGCCGGGGAGCAGTTCTTC
NA,TRBJ2-5,TRBV5-1,NA,14,CASSRDTIQETQYF,TGCGCCAGCAGCAGGGACACTATCCAAGAGACCCAGTACTTC
NA,TRBJ1-2,TRBV13,NA,13,CASSWAVGNGYTF,TGTGCCAGCAGCTGGGCCGTCGGAAATGGCTACACCTTC